These 20 T cell receptor beta chains were all obtained from the same sample, sequenced in a study of blood T cell repertoires in COVID-19. Assay used: immunoSEQ multiplex PCR; TCRdb lists only in-frame clones, some missing. This sample carries about 190,000 clones, under 85% of them seen once, and the ten largest clones take around 6.1%. Sequencing was done on a sample of peripheral blood. The receptor source for this set is a woman aged 40 to 50 with acute or convalescent COVID-19.

The chain recombines TRBV5-1 with TRBJ2-3; the D is unclear. The CDR3 sequence is 13 residues long. V dropped 6 bases and J dropped 0 bases, with 8 bases sitting between them. Germline CDR1 reads SGHRS; CDR2 reads YFSETQ. The CDR3 spells CASIPPSTDTQYF. Here the CDR3 DNA reads TGCGCCAGCATTCCCCCTAGCACAGATACGCAGTATTTT.

The chain joins TRBV2 to TRBJ2-1; 7 nucleotides align to TRBD2. V shed 5 bases and J 5 bases; nucleotides not matched to a gene: 9. CDR1 and CDR2 from the germline V gene are SNHLY and FYNNEI. The CDR3 sequence is 15 residues long. The CDR3 DNA sequence: TGTGCCAGCAGTAGGTCTCTGGGGGGGAACAATGAGCAGTTCTTC. The encoded protein is CASSRSLGGNNEQFF.

The chain uses TRBV5-1 and TRBJ2-6, with 10 bases aligning to TRBD2. The length of the CDR3 is 17 residues. Trimming took 0 bases from V and 3 from J; bases not matched to a gene: 3. Germline CDR1 is SGHRS and CDR2 is YFSETQ. The CDR3 sequence: CASSLASGGYGANVLTF. The CDR3 DNA is TGCGCCAGCAGCTTGGCTAGCGGGGGATATGGGGCCAACGTCCTGACTTTC.

The chain uses TRBV11-2 and TRBJ2-5, with D unclear. V gave up 3 bases and J gave up 1 base, with 12 bases separating them. The CDR3 totals 15 residues. Germline V gene lookup returns CDR1 SGHAT and CDR2 FQNNGV. The CDR3 DNA sequence: TGTGCCAGCAGCTTTGGTGTGAGTGCCCAAGAGACCCAGTACTTC. Translated, it gives CASSFGVSAQETQYF.

This clone occurred a few times. V is TRBV7-2 and J is TRBJ2-1; tentative D call: TRBD2 (5 bases). The germline V and J ends were trimmed by 1 base and 6 bases, with 10 bases remaining between them. The CDR3 loop spans 14 amino acids. Per germline, CDR1 SGHTA and CDR2 FQGNSA. CDR3 region: CASSLGSSINEQFF. Here the CDR3 DNA reads TGTGCCAGCAGCTTAGGTTCTAGCATCAATGAGCAGTTCTTC.

The gene calls are TRBV11-2 and TRBJ2-1; TRBD2 agrees at 16 bases. J was trimmed by 4 bases and V by 5 bases; bases with no gene match: 8. CDR1 and CDR2 (germline): SGHAT, FQNNGV. The CDR3 consists of 18 residues. The CDR3 nucleotides read TGTGCCAGCAGCGGTAGTGGGACTAGCGGGAGGGTTTACAATGAGCAGTTCTTC. Encoded protein: CASSGSGTSGRVYNEQFF.

This clone has a handful of counts. V and J are TRBV29-1 and TRBJ1-2; D uncertain. V was pared by 5 bases and J by 5 bases, with 9 bases between. There are 11 residues in the CDR3. Germline CDR1 SQVTM, CDR2 ANQGSEA. The CDR3 DNA is TGCAGCGTTTCCCTATTTTATGGCTACACCTTC. This gives the protein CSVSLFYGYTF.

The chain recombines TRBV29-1 with TRBJ1-5, with D hard to call. CDR3 length equals 14 residues. Germline values: CDR1 SQVTM, CDR2 ANQGSEA. V lost 4 bases, J lost 2 bases, and 12 bases lay in between. The CDR3 bases are TGCAGCGTTGGGGGTCGGGATGGCAATCAGCCCCAGCATTTT. Protein sequence: CSVGGRDGNQPQHF.

The chain joins TRBV4-2 to TRBJ1-6, with D possibly TRBD1 on 5 matching bases. Per the germline V gene, CDR1 is LGHNA and CDR2 is YNFKEQ. V gave up 4 bases and J gave up 0 bases, with 16 bases separating them. The CDR3 extends over 18 amino acids. In DNA form, the CDR3 reads TGTGCCAGCAGCCCACAAGCGAGACAGAGCTCCTATAATTCACCCCTCCACTTT. This gives the protein CASSPQARQSSYNSPLHF.

This clone was observed a handful of times. V and J are TRBV28 and TRBJ2-2; D is perhaps TRBD1 (5 bases). The CDR3 covers 15 residues. Per the germline V gene, CDR1 is MDHEN and CDR2 is SYDVKM. The V end lost 4 bases, the J end lost 3 bases, and 12 bases lay between the germline ends. CDR3 DNA: TGTGCCAGCAGTTCAGCAGGGTCCCACACCGGGGAGCTGTTTTTT. Amino acids: CASSSAGSHTGELFF.

This chain joins TRBV9 and TRBJ2-3, with D perhaps TRBD2 (5 bases). The CDR3 is made up of 15 amino acids. The germline V and J ends were trimmed by 3 bases and 2 bases, with 13 bases remaining between them. Looked up from germline, CDR1 is SGDLS and CDR2 is YYNGEE. CDR3 nucleotide sequence: TGTGCCAGCAGCGGGAACCGGGATTACACAGATACGCAGTATTTT. This sequence encodes CASSGNRDYTDTQYF.

The rearrangement joins TRBV3-1 (or the pseudogene TRBV3-2) to TRBJ2-2, with D uncertain. Trimming took off 2 bases at V and 3 bases at J, with 7 bases between the two ends. The CDR3 spans 14 residues. Per germline, CDR1 LGHDT and CDR2 YNNKEL (reference sequence). Here the CDR3 DNA reads TGTGCCAGCAGCCAAAGCCGCCACACCGGGGAGCTGTTTTTT. Translated: CASSQSRHTGELFF.

V is TRBV6-5 and J is TRBJ1-3; possibly TRBD1 for D (6 bases). Trimming stripped 4 bases from V and 1 base from J, with 14 bases between. CDR3 size: 16 residues. Germline values: CDR1 MNHEY, CDR2 SVGAGI. CDR3 nucleotide sequence: TGTGCCAGCAGTTTAAGGGGGTCCCCTTCTGGAAACACCATATATTTT. Its translation is CASSLRGSPSGNTIYF.

Here the CDR3 reads CASSSRQGNTGELFF. CDR3 DNA: TGCGCCAGCAGCTCCCGACAGGGGAACACCGGGGAGCTGTTTTTT. The chain recombines TRBV5-1 with TRBJ2-2, with 7 bases lining up with TRBD1. V shed 3 bases, J shed 1 base, and the junction held 3 bases outside the gene matches. This CDR3 comprises 15 residues. Per the germline V gene, CDR1 is SGHRS and CDR2 is YFSETQ.

This chain connects TRBV7-3 to TRBJ2-5; 8 bases line up with TRBD2. The CDR3 totals 15 residues. From germline, CDR1 is SGHTA and CDR2 FQGTGA. Unmatched junction bases numbered 8, after V lost 4 bases and J lost 4 bases. CDR3 residues: CASSSGLGGRETQYF. The CDR3 DNA reads TGTGCCAGCAGCTCGGGACTAGGGGGTCGAGAGACCCAGTACTTC. Together with reference TRBV7-3 and TRBJ2-5, the CDR3 gives the full variable domain: GAGVSQTPSNKVTEKGKYVELRCDPISGHTALYWYRQSLGQGPEFLIYFQGTGAADDSGLPNDRFFAVRPEGSVSTLKIQRTERGDSAVYLCASSSGLGGRETQYFGPGTRLLVL.

The genes are TRBV4-2 and TRBJ2-1; 12 bases agree with TRBD2. V shed 4 bases, J shed 7 bases, and the junction held 14 bases outside the gene matches. Germline V gives CDR1 LGHNA, CDR2 YNFKEQ. The CDR3 is 18 amino acids. DNA for the CDR3: TGTGCCAGCAGCCTCCTGGGACGTCTAGCGGGGGGGGTGAATGAGCAGTTCTTC. The encoded protein is CASSLLGRLAGGVNEQFF.

The chain joins TRBV19 to TRBJ1-4; tentative D call: TRBD1 (6 bases). This CDR3 is 14 amino acids long. Per the germline V gene, CDR1 is LNHDA and CDR2 is SQIVND (reference sequence). V dropped 4 bases and J dropped 8 bases, with 14 bases sitting between them. CDR3 region: CASSKFRTEEKLFF. CDR3 coding DNA: TGTGCCAGTAGTAAGTTTCGGACAGAAGAAAAACTGTTTTTT.

The chain has TRBV4-1 and TRBJ2-3, with 8 nucleotides matching TRBD2. CDR3 length: 15 amino acids. V was pared by 3 bases and J by 6 bases, with 8 bases of the junction left unmatched. CDR1 is MGHRA and CDR2 is YSYEKL in the germline V gene. The CDR3 protein is CASSQPREGGDTQYF. The CDR3 DNA is TGCGCCAGCAGCCAGCCCCGGGAGGGTGGGGATACGCAGTATTTT.

The rearrangement joins TRBV6-5 to TRBJ1-1, with D perhaps matching TRBD1 (5 bases). V lost 7 bases to trimming and J lost 0 bases, with 12 bases between them. CDR3 length: 14 residues. Germline loops: CDR1 MNHEY, CDR2 SVGAGI. In nucleotides, the CDR3 is TGTGCCAGCACCCAGGGTAGACTGAACACTGAAGCTTTCTTT. Translation gives CASTQGRLNTEAFF.

The V call is TRBV19, the J call TRBJ1-3, with D hard to call. Trimming removed 6 bases from V and 0 bases from J, with 21 bases in between. From germline, CDR1 is LNHDA and CDR2 SQIVND (reference sequence). The CDR3 consists of 18 residues. The CDR3: CASRGRGINTLSGNTIYF. DNA of the CDR3: TGTGCCAGTAGGGGGAGAGGAATCAACACCCTCTCTGGAAACACCATATATTTT.